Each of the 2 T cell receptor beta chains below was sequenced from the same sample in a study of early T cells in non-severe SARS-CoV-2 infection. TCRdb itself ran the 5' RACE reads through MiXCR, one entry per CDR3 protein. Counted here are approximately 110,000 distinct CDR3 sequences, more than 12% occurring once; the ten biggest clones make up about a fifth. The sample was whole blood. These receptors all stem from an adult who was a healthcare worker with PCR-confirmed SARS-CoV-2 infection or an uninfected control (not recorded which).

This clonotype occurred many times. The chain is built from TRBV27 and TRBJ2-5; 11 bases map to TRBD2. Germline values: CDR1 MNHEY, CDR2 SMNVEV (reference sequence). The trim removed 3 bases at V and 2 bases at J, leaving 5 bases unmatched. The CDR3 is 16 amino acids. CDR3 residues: CASSFTSGGLQETQYF. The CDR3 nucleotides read TGTGCCAGCAGTTTCACTAGCGGGGGACTTCAAGAGACCCAGTACTTC.

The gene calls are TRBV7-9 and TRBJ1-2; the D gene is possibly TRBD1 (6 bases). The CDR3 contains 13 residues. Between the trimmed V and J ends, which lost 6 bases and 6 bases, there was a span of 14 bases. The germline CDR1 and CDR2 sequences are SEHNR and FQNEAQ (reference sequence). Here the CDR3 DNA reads TGTGCCAGCAGTTTGAACAGGGACGATGGCTACACCTTC. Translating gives CASSLNRDDGYTF.